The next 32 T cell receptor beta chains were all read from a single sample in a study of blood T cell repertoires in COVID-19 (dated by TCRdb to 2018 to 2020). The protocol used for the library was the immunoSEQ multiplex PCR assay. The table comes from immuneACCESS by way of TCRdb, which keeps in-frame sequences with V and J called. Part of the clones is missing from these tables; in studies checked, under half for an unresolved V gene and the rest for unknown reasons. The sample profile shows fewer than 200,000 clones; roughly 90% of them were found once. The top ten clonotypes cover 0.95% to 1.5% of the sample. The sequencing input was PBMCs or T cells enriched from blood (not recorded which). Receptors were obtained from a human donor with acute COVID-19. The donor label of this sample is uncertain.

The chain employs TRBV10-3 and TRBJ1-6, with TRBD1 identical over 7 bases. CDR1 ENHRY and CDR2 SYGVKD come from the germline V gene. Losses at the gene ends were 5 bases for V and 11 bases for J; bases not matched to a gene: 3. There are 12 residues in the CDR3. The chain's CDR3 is CAISQGDAPLHF. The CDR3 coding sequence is TGTGCCATCAGTCAGGGGGATGCACCCCTCCACTTT.

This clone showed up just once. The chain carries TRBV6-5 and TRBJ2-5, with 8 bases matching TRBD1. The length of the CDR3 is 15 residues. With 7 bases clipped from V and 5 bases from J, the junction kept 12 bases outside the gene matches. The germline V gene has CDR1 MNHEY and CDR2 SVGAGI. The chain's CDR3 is CASTRDRWGSETQYF. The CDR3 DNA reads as TGTGCCAGCACAAGGGACAGGTGGGGGTCGGAGACCCAGTACTTC.

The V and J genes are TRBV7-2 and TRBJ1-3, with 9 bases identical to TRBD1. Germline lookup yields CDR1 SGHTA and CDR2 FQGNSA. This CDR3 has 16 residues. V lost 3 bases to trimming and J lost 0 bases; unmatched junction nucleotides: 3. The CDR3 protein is CASSLGQGYSGNTIYF. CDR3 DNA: TGTGCCAGCAGCTTGGGACAGGGCTACTCTGGAAACACCATATATTTT.

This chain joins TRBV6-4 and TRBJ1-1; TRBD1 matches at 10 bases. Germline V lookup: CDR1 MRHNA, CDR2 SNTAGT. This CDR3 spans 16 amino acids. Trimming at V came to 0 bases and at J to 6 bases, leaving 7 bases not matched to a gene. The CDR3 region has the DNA TGTGCCAGCAGTGACTCGATGGGACAGGGGAAGGCTGAAGCTTTCTTT. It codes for CASSDSMGQGKAEAFF.

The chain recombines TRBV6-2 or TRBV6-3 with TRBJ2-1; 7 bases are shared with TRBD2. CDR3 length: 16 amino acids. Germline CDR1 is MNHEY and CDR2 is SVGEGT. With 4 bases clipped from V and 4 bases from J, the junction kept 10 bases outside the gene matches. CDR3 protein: CASSWALGGWYNEQFF. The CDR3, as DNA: TGTGCCAGCAGTTGGGCTTTGGGGGGGTGGTACAATGAGCAGTTCTTC.

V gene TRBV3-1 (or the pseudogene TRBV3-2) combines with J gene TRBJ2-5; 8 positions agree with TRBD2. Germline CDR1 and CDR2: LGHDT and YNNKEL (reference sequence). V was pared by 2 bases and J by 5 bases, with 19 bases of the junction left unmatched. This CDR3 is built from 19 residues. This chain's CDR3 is CASSQYFRAGASQQETQYF. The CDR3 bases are TGTGCCAGCAGCCAATACTTTCGAGCGGGGGCCTCGCAACAGGAGACCCAGTACTTC.

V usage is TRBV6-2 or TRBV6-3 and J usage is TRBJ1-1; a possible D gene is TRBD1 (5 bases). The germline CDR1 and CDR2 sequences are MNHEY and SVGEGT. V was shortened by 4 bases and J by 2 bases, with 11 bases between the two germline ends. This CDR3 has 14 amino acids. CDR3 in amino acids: CASSSIRENTEAFF. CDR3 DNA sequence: TGTGCCAGCAGTTCTATCAGGGAAAACACTGAAGCTTTCTTT.

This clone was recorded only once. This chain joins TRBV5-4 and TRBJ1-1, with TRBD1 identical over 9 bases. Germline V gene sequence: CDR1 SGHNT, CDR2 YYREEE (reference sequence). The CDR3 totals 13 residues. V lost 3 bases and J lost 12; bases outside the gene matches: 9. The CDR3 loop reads CASSWSQGAPTFF. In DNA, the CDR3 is TGTGCCAGCAGCTGGTCACAGGGGGCGCCGACTTTCTTT.

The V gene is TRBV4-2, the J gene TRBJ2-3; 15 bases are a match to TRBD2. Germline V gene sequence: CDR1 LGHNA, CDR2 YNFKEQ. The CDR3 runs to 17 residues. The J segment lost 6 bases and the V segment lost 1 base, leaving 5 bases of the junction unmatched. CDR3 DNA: TGTGCCAGCAGCCAAGGGACTAGCGGGGGGGGCGTGGATACGCAGTATTTT. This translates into CASSQGTSGGGVDTQYF.

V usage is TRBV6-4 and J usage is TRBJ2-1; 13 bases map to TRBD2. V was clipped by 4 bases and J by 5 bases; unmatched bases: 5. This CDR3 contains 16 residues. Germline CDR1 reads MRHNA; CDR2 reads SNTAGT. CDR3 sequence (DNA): TGTGCCAGCAGTGCCGGGACTAGCGGGGTTAACAATGAGCAGTTCTTC. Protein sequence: CASSAGTSGVNNEQFF.

The CDR3 reads CASRGAVGGQTEQYF. In DNA form, the CDR3 reads TGCGCCAGCAGAGGGGCAGTAGGGGGACAAACCGAGCAGTACTTC. The V call is TRBV5-1, the J call TRBJ2-7, with D possibly being TRBD1 (6 bases). The CDR3 is made up of 15 amino acids. The V end was cut by 5 bases, the J end by 6 bases, with 21 bases between. Germline CDR1 is SGHRS and CDR2 is YFSETQ.

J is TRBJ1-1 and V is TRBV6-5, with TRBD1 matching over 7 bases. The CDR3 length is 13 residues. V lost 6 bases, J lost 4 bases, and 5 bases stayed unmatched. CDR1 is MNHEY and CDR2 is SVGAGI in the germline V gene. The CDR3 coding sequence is TGTGCCAGCAGCGTTACAGGGGTCACTGAAGCTTTCTTT. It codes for CASSVTGVTEAFF.

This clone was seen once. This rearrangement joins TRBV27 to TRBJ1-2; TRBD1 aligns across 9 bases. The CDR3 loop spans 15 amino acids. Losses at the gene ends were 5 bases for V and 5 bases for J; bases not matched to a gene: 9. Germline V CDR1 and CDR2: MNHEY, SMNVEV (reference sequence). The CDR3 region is CASSPLEGQGYGYTF. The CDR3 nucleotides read TGTGCCAGCAGTCCATTGGAGGGACAGGGTTATGGCTACACCTTC.

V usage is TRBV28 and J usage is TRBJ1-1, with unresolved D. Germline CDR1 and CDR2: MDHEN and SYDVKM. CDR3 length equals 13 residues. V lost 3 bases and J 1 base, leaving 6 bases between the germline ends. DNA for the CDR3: TGTGCCAGCAGTTTCCGGGGGAACACTGAAGCTTTCTTT. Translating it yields CASSFRGNTEAFF.

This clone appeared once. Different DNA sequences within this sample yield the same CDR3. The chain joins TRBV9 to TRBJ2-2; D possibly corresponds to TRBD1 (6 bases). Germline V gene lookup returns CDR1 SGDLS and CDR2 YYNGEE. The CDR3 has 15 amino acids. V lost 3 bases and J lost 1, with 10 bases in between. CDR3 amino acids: CASSAGTLNTGELFF. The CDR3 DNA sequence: TGTGCCAGCAGCGCCGGGACACTGAACACCGGGGAGCTGTTTTTT.

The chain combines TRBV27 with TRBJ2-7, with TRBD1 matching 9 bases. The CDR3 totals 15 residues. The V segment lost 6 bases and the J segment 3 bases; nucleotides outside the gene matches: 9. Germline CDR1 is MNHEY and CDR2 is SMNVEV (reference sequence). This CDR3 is CASSPGQGPIYEQYF. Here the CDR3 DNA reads TGTGCCAGCAGCCCGGGACAGGGACCTATCTACGAGCAGTACTTC.

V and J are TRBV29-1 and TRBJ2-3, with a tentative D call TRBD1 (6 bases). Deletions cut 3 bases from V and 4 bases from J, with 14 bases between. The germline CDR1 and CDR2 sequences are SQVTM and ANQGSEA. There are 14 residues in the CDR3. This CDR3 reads CSVEGASDPDTQYF. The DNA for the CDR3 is TGCAGCGTTGAGGGGGCTTCCGATCCAGATACGCAGTATTTT.

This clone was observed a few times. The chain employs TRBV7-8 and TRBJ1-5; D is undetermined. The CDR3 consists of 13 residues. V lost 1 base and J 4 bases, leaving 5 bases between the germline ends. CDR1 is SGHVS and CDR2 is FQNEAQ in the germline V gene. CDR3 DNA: TGTGCCAGCAGCTTAGTTACTAATCAGCCCCAGCATTTT. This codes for CASSLVTNQPQHF.

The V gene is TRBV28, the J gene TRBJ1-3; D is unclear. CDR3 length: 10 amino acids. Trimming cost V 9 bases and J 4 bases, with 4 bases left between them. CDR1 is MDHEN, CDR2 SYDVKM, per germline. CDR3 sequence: CASQGNTIYF. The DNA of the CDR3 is TGTGCCAGTCAGGGAAACACCATATATTTT. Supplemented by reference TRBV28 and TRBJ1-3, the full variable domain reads DVKVTQSSRYLVKRTGEKVFLECVQDMDHENMFWYRQDPGLGLRLIYFSYDVKMKEKGDIPEGYSVSREKKERFSLILESASTNQTSMYLCASQGNTIYFGEGSWLTVV.

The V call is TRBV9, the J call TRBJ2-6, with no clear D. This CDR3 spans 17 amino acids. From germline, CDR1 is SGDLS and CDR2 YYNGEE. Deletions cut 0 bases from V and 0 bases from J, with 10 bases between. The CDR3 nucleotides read TGTGCCAGCAGCGTAGGTCTCAGGATCTCTGGGGCCAACGTCCTGACTTTC. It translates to CASSVGLRISGANVLTF.

CDR3: CASSQRESGELFF. In DNA, the CDR3 is TGTGCCAGCAGTCAACGAGAGTCCGGGGAGCTGTTTTTT. The rearrangement uses TRBV12-3 or TRBV12-4 and TRBJ2-2, with D unresolved. The CDR3 runs to 13 residues. The V end was cut by 5 bases, the J end by 6 bases, with 10 bases between.

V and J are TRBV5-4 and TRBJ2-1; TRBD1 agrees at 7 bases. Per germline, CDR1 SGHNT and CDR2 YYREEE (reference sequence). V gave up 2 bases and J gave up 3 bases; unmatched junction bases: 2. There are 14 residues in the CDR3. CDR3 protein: CASSLGGYYNEQFF. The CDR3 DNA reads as TGTGCCAGCAGCTTAGGGGGCTACTACAATGAGCAGTTCTTC.

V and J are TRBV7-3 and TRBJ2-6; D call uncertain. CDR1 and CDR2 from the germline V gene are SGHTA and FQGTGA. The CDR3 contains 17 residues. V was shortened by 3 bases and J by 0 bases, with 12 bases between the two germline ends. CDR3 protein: CASSFLGASSGANVLTF. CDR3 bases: TGTGCCAGCAGCTTCTTGGGTGCTAGCTCTGGGGCCAACGTCCTGACTTTC.

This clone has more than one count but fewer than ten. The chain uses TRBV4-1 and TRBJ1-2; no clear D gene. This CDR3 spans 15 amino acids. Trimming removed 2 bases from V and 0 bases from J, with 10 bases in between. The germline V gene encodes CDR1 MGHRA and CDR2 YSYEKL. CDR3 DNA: TGCGCCAGCAGCCAACTAGCGGCCTCTAACTATGGCTACACCTTC. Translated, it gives CASSQLAASNYGYTF.

The chain's CDR3 is CARSFSRGSSYNSPLHF. DNA for the CDR3: TGTGCCAGAAGCTTTTCCAGGGGGAGCTCCTATAATTCACCCCTCCACTTT. V and J are TRBV5-3 and TRBJ1-6; 7 positions match TRBD1. TRBV5-3 carries the ORF label, with uncertain function. CDR3 size: 17 residues. V lost 2 bases, J lost 0 bases, and 5 bases stayed unmatched.

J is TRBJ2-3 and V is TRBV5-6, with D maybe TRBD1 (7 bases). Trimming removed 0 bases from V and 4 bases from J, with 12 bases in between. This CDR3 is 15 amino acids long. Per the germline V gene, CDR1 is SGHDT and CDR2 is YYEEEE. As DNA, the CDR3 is TGTGCCAGCAGCTTGGATGCAGGGGGGTCAGATACGCAGTATTTT. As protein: CASSLDAGGSDTQYF.

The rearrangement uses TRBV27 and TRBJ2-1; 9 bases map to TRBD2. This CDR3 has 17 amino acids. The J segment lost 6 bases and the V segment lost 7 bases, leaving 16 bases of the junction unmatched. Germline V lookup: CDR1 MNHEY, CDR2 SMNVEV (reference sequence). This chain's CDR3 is CASTSTTGTSLSNEQFF. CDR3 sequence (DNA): TGTGCCAGCACCTCTACTACCGGGACTAGCCTATCCAATGAGCAGTTCTTC.

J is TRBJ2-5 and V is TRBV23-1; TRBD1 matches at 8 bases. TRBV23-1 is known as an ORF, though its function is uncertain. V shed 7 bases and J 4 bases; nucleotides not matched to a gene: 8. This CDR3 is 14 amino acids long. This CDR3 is CASTHRGIGETQYF. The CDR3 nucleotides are TGCGCCAGCACCCACAGGGGGATTGGAGAGACCCAGTACTTC.

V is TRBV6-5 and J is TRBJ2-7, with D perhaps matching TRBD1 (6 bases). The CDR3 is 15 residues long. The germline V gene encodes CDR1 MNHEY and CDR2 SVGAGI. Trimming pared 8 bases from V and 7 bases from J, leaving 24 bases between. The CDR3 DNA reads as TGTGCCAGCTATCCCGCCCGGGACATCAATCGGGAGCAGTACTTC. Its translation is CASYPARDINREQYF.

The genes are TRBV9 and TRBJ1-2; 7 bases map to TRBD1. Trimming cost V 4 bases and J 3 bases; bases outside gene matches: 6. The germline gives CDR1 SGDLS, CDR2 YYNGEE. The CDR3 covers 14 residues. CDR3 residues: CASSPRGEDYGYTF. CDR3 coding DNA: TGTGCCAGCAGCCCCAGGGGGGAGGACTATGGCTACACCTTC.

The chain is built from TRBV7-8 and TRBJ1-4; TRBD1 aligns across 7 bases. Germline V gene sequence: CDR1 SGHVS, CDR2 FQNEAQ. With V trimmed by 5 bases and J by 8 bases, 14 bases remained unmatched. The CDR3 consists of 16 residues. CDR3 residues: CASSTDRVRRLEKLFF. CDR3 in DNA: TGTGCCAGCAGCACCGACAGGGTCCGACGATTGGAAAAACTGTTTTTT.

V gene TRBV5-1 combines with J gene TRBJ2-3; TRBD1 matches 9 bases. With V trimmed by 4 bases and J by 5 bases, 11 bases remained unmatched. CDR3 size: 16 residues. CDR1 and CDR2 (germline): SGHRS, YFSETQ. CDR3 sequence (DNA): TGCGCCAGCAGCGGCAACCCGGGACAGGGCGGAGATACGCAGTATTTT. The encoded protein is CASSGNPGQGGDTQYF.